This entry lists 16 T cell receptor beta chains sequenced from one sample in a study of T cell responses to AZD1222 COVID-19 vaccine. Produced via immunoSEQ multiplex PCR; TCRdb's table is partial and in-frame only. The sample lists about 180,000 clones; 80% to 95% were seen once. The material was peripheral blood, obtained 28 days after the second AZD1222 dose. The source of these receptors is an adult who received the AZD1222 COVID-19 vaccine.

CDR3 amino acids: CASNDQYRQTRDGYTF. Written as DNA, the CDR3 is TGTGCCAGCAACGATCAATATAGGCAGACTCGGGATGGCTACACCTTC. The chain links TRBV5-6 to TRBJ1-2; D gene ambiguous. Trimming took 6 bases from V and 6 from J, leaving 24 bases between them. The CDR3 covers 16 residues. Germline V lookup: CDR1 SGHDT, CDR2 YYEEEE.

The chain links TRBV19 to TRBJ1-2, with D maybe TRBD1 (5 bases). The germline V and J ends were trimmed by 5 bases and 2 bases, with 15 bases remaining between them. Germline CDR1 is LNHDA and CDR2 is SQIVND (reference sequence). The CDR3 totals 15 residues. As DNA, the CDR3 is TGTGCCAGTAGTGCACAGGTCGGGGGGAACTATGGCTACACCTTC. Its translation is CASSAQVGGNYGYTF.

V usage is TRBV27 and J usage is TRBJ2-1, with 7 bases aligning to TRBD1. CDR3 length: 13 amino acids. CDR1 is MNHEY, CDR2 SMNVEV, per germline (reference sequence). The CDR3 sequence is CAAGGVHFNEQFF. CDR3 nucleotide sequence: TGTGCAGCAGGGGGTGTCCACTTCAATGAGCAGTTCTTC.

CDR3 residues: CASSVSAGVETQYF. Written as DNA, the CDR3 is TGTGCCAGCAGCGTAAGCGCGGGAGTCGAGACCCAGTACTTC. The chain couples TRBV9 to TRBJ2-5; 7 nucleotides match TRBD2. Per the germline V gene, CDR1 is SGDLS and CDR2 is YYNGEE. V lost 1 base, J lost 5 bases, and 5 bases stayed unmatched. This CDR3 region has 14 residues. Complete variable domain (other parts from reference TRBV9 and TRBJ2-5): DSGVTQTPKHLITATGQRVTLRCSPRSGDLSVYWYQQSLDQGLQFLIQYYNGEERAKGNILERFSAQQFPDLHSELNLSSLELGDSALYFCASSVSAGVETQYFGPGTRLLVL.

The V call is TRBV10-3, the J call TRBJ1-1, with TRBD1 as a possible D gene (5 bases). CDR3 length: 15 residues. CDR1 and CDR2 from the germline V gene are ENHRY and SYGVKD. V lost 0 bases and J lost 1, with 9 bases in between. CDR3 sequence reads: CAISESGGRNTEAFF. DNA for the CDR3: TGTGCCATCAGTGAGTCTGGGGGGAGGAACACTGAAGCTTTCTTT.

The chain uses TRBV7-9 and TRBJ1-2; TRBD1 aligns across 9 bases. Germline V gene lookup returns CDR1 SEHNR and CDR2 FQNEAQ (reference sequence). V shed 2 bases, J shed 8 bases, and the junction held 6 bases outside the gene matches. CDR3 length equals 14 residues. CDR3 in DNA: TGTGCCAGCAGCTTAACAGGGGGCGCGGGCGGCTACACCTTC. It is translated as CASSLTGGAGGYTF. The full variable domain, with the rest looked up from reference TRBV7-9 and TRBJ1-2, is DTGVSQNPRHKITKRGQNVTFRCDPISEHNRLYWYRQTLGQGPEFLTYFQNEAQLEKSRLLSDRFSAERPKGSFSTLEIQRTEQGDSAMYLCASSLTGGAGGYTFGSGTRLTVV.

The CDR3 reads CATSDPTVKNSPLHF. The CDR3 coding sequence is TGTGCCACCAGTGACCCGACAGTGAAGAATTCACCCCTCCACTTT. The chain recombines TRBV24-1 with TRBJ1-6; TRBD1 might be the D (5 bases). The CDR3 runs 15 residues. The germline gives CDR1 KGHDR, CDR2 SFDVKD. V dropped 4 bases and J dropped 7 bases, with 13 bases sitting between them.

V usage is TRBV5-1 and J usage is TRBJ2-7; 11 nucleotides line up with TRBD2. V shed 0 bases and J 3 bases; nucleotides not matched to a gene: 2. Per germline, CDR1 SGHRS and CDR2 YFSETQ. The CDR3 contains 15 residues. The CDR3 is CASSLALAGGYEQYF. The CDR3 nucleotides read TGCGCCAGCAGCTTGGCCCTAGCGGGGGGCTACGAGCAGTACTTC.

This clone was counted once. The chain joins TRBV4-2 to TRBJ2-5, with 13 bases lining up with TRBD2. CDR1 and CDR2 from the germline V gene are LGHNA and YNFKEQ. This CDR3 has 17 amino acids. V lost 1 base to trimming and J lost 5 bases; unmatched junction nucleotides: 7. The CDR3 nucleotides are TGTGCCAGCAGCCAAGGAGGGACTAGCGGGGTAGAGGAGACCCAGTACTTC. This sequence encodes CASSQGGTSGVEETQYF.

The CDR3 nucleotides are TGCGCCAGCAGCTTCGGACCGGACGGGAGGAACACTGAAGCTTTCTTT. Its protein is CASSFGPDGRNTEAFF. The chain couples TRBV5-1 to TRBJ1-1; D is uncertain. Trimming stripped 2 bases from V and 1 base from J, with 15 bases between. CDR3 length equals 16 residues. Germline values: CDR1 SGHRS, CDR2 YFSETQ.

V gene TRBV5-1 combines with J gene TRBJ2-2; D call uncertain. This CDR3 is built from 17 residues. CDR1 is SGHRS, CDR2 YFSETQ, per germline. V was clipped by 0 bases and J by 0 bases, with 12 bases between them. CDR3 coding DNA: TGCGCCAGCAGCTTGGCCACGGAGAATACGAACACCGGGGAGCTGTTTTTT. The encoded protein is CASSLATENTNTGELFF.

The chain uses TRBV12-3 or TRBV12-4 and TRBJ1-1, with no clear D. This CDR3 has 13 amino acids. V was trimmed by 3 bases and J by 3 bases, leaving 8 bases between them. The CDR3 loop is CASSFKRDTEAFF. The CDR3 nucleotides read TGTGCCAGCAGTTTCAAGCGGGACACTGAAGCTTTCTTT.

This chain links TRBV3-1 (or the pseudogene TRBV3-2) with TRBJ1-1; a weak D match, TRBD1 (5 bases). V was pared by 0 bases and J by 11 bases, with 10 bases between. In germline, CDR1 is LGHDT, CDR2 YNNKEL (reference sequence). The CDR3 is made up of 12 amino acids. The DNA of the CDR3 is TGTGCCAGCAGCCAAGAGGCAGGGTCGGCTTTCTTT. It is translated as CASSQEAGSAFF.

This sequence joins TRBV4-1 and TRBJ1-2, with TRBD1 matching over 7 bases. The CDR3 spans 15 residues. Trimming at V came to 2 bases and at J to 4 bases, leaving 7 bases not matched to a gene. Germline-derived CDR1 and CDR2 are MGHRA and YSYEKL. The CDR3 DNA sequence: TGCGCCAGCAGCCAACAAACACAGGGGTTCTATGGCTACACCTTC. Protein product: CASSQQTQGFYGYTF.

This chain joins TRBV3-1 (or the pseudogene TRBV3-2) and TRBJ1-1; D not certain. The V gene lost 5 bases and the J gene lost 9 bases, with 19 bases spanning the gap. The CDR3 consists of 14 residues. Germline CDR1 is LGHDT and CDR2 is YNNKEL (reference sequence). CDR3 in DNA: TGTGCCAGCAGCACTGGGAGAGACTCGGCCAAAGCTTTCTTT. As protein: CASSTGRDSAKAFF.

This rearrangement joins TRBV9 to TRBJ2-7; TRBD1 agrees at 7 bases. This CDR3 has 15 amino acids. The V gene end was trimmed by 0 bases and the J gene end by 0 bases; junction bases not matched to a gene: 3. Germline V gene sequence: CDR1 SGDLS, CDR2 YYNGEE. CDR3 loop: CASSVGDSLSYEQYF. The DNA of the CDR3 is TGTGCCAGCAGCGTAGGGGACAGCCTCTCCTACGAGCAGTACTTC.